This TCR beta chain comes out of a study of vaccination and CD4 T cells after COVID-19. Study at large: Blood was drawn a median roughly 67 days post second dose, range 14 to 241.

Treatment described: approximately 9-day PBMC culture with coronavirus spike peptide pools or control peptides (ViraFEST assay). The unexposed donor's CD4+ T cells were collected before the COVID-19 pandemic (2011-2018). Of note for this clonotype: The antigen is unknown.

Cultured CD4+ T-cell DNA underwent Oncomine TCR Beta short-read sequencing. It was cultured CD4+ T cells from which genomic DNA was extracted. MiXCR was run by TCRdb on the PCR reads, yielding one entry per CDR3 protein. Among some 12,000 distinct CDR3 sequences listed, 25% to 30% were seen once. The CDR3 extends over 16 amino acids. Deletions cut 0 bases from V and 3 bases from J, with 15 bases between. Germline V gene lookup returns CDR1 SGHRS and CDR2 YFSETQ. Sequencing was done on a sample of CD4+ T cells from blood, cultured in vitro. The V call is TRBV5-1, the J call TRBJ2-5; maybe TRBD2 (7 bases). This TCR came from a human donor in good health. The CDR3 reads CASSLAGRGREETQYF. The DNA of the CDR3 is TGCGCCAGCAGCTTGGCCGGTAGGGGGAGGGAAGAGACCCAGTACTTC.